The clone carrying this T cell receptor (beta chain) was observed a handful of times. Its antigen remains unidentified. This sample stems from a study of cytomegalovirus exposure and HLA in healthy donors. The PCR employed 60 Vbeta primers together with 13 Jbeta primers. Some clones are missing from TCRdb's copy, which holds only in-frame ones; the method was immunoSEQ multiplex PCR. The sample carries roughly 200,000 clones, about 78% recorded once. Losses at the gene ends were 4 bases for V and 6 bases for J; bases not matched to a gene: 6. CDR1 MNHEY and CDR2 SMNVEV come from the germline V gene (reference sequence). CDR3 length: 14 residues. Findings and limits, study-wide: Data from an earlier analysis indicated that most TCR beta V segments were productive either about 87% or about 30% of the time. Rarity held for most TCR sequences, but there were some public TCRs that occurred in many donors. Sequence variants that were highly shared formed a cluster that was likely a sequencing artifact. Presence/absence analyses assumed roughly uniform sequencing depth across donors, which may not hold.

The chain recombines TRBV27 with TRBJ1-2, with 9 positions matching TRBD1. Sequencing was done on a sample of PBMCs. The source is a man aged 55 to 70 in good health and CMV-seronegative. The CDR3 loop reads CASSSTGTGNGYTF. CDR3 bases: TGTGCCAGCAGTTCAACCGGGACAGGGAATGGCTACACCTTC.